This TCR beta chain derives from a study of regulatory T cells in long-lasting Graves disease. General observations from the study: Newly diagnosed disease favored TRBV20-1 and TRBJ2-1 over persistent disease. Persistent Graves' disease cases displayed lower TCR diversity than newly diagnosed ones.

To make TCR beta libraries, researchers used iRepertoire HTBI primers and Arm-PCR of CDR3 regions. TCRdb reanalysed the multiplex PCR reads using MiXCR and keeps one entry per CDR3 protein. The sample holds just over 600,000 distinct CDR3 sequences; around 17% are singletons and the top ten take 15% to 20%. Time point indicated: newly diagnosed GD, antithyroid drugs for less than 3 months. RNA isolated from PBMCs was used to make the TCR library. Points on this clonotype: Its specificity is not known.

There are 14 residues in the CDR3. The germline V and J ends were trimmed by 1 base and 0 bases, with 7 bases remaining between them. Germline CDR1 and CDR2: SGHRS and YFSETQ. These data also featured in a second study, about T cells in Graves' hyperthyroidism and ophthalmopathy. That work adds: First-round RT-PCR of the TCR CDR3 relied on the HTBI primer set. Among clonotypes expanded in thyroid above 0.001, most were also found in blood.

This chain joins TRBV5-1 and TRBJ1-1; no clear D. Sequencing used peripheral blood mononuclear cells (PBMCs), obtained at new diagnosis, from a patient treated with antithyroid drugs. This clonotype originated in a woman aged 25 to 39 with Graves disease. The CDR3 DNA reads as TGCGCCAGCAGCTTGCTTTCAGTGAACACTGAAGCTTTCTTT. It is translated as CASSLLSVNTEAFF.